The T cell receptor beta chain described here comes from a study of T-cell reconstitution after alpha-beta-depleted transplantation in children. The CDR3 spans 14 residues. Germline V CDR1 and CDR2: MNHEY, SVGEGT. The V gene lost 2 bases and the J gene lost 5 bases, with 12 bases spanning the gap. Unique molecular identifiers were used in preparing the TCRbeta library. MiXCR, run by TCRdb on the PCR reads, gives a single entry per CDR3 protein. This table holds 450,000 to 550,000 distinct CDR3 sequences, roughly 10% found once. The clonotype originates from a female patient between 2 and 10 years old who had a stem cell transplant for aplastic anemia, so the T cells may come from the graft donor. The V call is TRBV6-2 or TRBV6-3, the J call TRBJ1-1; D perhaps matches TRBD1 (5 bases). Sequencing was performed on PBMCs, mostly from graft donor cells, taken 180 days after TCRalphabeta/CD19-depleted stem cell transplant. This chain's CDR3 is CASSYGTRDTEAFF. The CDR3 nucleotides read TGTGCCAGCAGTTACGGGACGAGGGATACTGAAGCTTTCTTT.